This entry lists 17 T cell receptor beta chains sequenced from one sample in a study of T cell clonotyping in hematopoietic cell transplantation (dated by TCRdb to the early 2020s). Library preparation employed the immunoSEQ multiplex PCR assay. Entries here come from immuneACCESS through TCRdb and include only in-frame sequences with V and J called. Some clones fail to appear in such tables; in the studies checked, an unresolved V gene covers under half of the shortfall, and the cause of the remainder is unknown. Within this sample are 26,000 or so clones, with approximately 77% of them counted one time only. Jointly, the top ten make up roughly 1.8% of the sample. The time point label for this specimen denotes: recipient sample about 28 days before transplant, after cytoreduction. Sequencing used peripheral blood mononuclear cells, obtained before stem cell transplant. The receptors originated from a man aged 40-55 years with acute myeloid leukemia. Some clones in this sample may be carry-over from other donors' samples.

V usage is TRBV2 and J usage is TRBJ2-7; 10 bases map to TRBD2. With 4 bases clipped from V and 3 bases from J, the junction kept 18 bases outside the gene matches. There are 19 residues in the CDR3. Looked up from germline, CDR1 is SNHLY and CDR2 is FYNNEI. CDR3 in DNA: TGTGCCAGCAGTGCAAGGCCAGGGTCGAATAGCGGGAGGATCTACGAGCAGTACTTC. Encoded protein: CASSARPGSNSGRIYEQYF. The entire variable domain, with the rest obtained from reference TRBV2 and TRBJ2-7, is as follows: EPEVTQTPSHQVTQMGQEVILRCVPISNHLYFYWYRQILGQKVEFLVSFYNNEISEKSEIFDDQFSVERPDGSNFTLKIRSTKLEDSAMYFCASSARPGSNSGRIYEQYFGPGTRLTVT.

The V call is TRBV2, the J call TRBJ2-3; TRBD2 matches at 7 bases. This CDR3 region has 19 residues. Germline trimming cut 6 bases from V and 0 bases from J; bases unmatched to any gene: 18. Per germline, CDR1 SNHLY and CDR2 FYNNEI. The CDR3 region has the DNA TGTGCCAGCAGAAACCCTAGCGGAGGAGGGGAGGGGAGCACAGATACGCAGTATTTT. Translation: CASRNPSGGGEGSTDTQYF. Combining the CDR3 with reference TRBV2 and TRBJ2-3 gives the whole variable domain EPEVTQTPSHQVTQMGQEVILRCVPISNHLYFYWYRQILGQKVEFLVSFYNNEISEKSEIFDDQFSVERPDGSNFTLKIRSTKLEDSAMYFCASRNPSGGGEGSTDTQYFGPGTRLTVL.

This sequence joins TRBV2 and TRBJ2-7; D assignment may be TRBD1 or TRBD2 (5 bases each). CDR3 length: 12 residues. V was shortened by 10 bases and J by 4 bases, with 14 bases between the two germline ends. Germline V gene data show CDR1 as SNHLY and CDR2 as FYNNEI. The CDR3 nucleotides read TGTGCCACACGGGACCTCTCTTACGAGCAGTACTTC. This codes for CATRDLSYEQYF.

This clone was counted a single time. The V gene is TRBV30, the J gene TRBJ1-2; D ambiguous. The CDR3 extends over 12 amino acids. Germline CDR1 and CDR2: GTSNPN and SVGIG (reference sequence). The V end was cut by 7 bases, the J end by 3 bases, with 12 bases between. The CDR3 spells CAFGLGDYGYTF. The CDR3 coding sequence is TGTGCCTTCGGTCTGGGAGACTATGGCTACACCTTC.

The chain recombines TRBV19 with TRBJ1-6; TRBD1 matches at 8 bases. The CDR3 is made up of 17 amino acids. J lost 8 bases, V lost 6 bases, and 15 bases had no gene match. The germline gives CDR1 LNHDA, CDR2 SQIVND (reference sequence). The CDR3 protein is CASRIMVRTDRDSPLHF. In DNA, the CDR3 is TGTGCCAGTAGAATAATGGTCCGAACGGACAGGGATTCACCCCTCCACTTT.

This clone was counted between two and nine times. The chain links TRBV10-3 to TRBJ2-7; TRBD2 is a possible D gene (8 bases). Germline loops: CDR1 ENHRY, CDR2 SYGVKD. V was pared by 5 bases and J by 7 bases, with 27 bases between. The CDR3 loop spans 17 amino acids. CDR3 amino acids: CAISPTGTRQGVGEQYF. The CDR3 bases are TGTGCCATCAGTCCCACTGGGACTAGACAGGGAGTGGGGGAGCAGTACTTC.

This sequence joins TRBV5-1 and TRBJ1-1, with a weak D call TRBD1 (6 bases). V shed 2 bases and J shed 0 bases, with 8 bases lying between them. The CDR3 spans 14 residues. Germline CDR1 SGHRS, CDR2 YFSETQ. CDR3 DNA sequence: TGCGCCAGCAGCTTCCAGGGGTTGAACACTGAAGCTTTCTTT. Encoded protein: CASSFQGLNTEAFF. The whole variable domain, remainder taken from reference TRBV5-1 and TRBJ1-1, is KAGVTQTPRYLIKTRGQQVTLSCSPISGHRSVSWYQQTPGQGLQFLFEYFSETQRNKGNFPGRFSGRQFSNSRSEMNVSTLELGDSALYLCASSFQGLNTEAFFGQGTRLTVV.

J is TRBJ1-1 and V is TRBV2; D is ambiguous. Trimming took off 6 bases at V and 4 bases at J, with 15 bases between the two ends. This CDR3 has 14 amino acids. Germline CDR1 is SNHLY and CDR2 is FYNNEI. The CDR3 here is CASRRDGDGTEAFF. CDR3 nucleotides: TGTGCCAGCAGGAGGGATGGCGATGGCACTGAAGCTTTCTTT.

As to this clone: The germline gene is not matched at one end of the junction; a read error may be the cause. The V call is TRBV6-1, the J call TRBJ2-7; 7 positions match TRBD2. CDR1 and CDR2 from the germline V gene are MNHNS and SASEGT. The CDR3 extends over 14 amino acids. The CDR3 loop reads CASREGGSSYEQYF. Written as DNA, the CDR3 is TGTGCCAGCAGGGAAGGCGGGAGCTCCTACGAGCAGTACTTC.

This chain uses TRBV2 with TRBJ2-1, with 10 nucleotides matching TRBD2. The CDR3 has 15 amino acids. Germline trimming cut 6 bases from V and 4 bases from J; bases unmatched to any gene: 6. The germline CDR1 and CDR2 sequences are SNHLY and FYNNEI. CDR3 nucleotides: TGTGCCAGCAGCTCACGGACTAGCGGATACAATGAGCAGTTCTTC. Translating it yields CASSSRTSGYNEQFF.

The CDR3 is CASSLGGPGTDTQYF. CDR3 nucleotide sequence: TGTGCCAGCAGCTTGGGGGGACCGGGCACAGATACGCAGTATTTT. V gene TRBV5-4 combines with J gene TRBJ2-3; D is tentatively TRBD1 or TRBD2 (5 bases each). Germline V gene sequence: CDR1 SGHNT, CDR2 YYREEE (reference sequence). This CDR3 contains 15 residues. The V end was cut by 0 bases, the J end by 1 base, with 9 bases between.

The gene calls are TRBV5-4 and TRBJ2-7; 7 bases are shared with TRBD1. CDR1 and CDR2 from the germline V gene are SGHNT and YYREEE (reference sequence). This CDR3 has 16 residues. The ends lost 0 bases at V and 0 bases at J; junction bases unmatched: 6. CDR3 sequence: CASSLDIGTASYEQYF. For the CDR3, the DNA is TGTGCCAGCAGCTTGGATATCGGGACAGCCTCCTACGAGCAGTACTTC.

This sequence joins TRBV30 and TRBJ2-2; 10 nucleotides align to TRBD2. V dropped 2 bases and J dropped 5; count of bases not matched to a gene: 8. CDR3 length equals 16 residues. From germline, CDR1 is GTSNPN and CDR2 SVGIG (reference sequence). The CDR3 DNA reads TGTGCCTGGAGTCTCGGGAGCGGGAGGGAAACCGGGGAGCTGTTTTTT. Residues: CAWSLGSGRETGELFF.

The V and J genes are TRBV6-1 and TRBJ2-7; D is perhaps TRBD2 (7 bases). The germline V gene has CDR1 MNHNS and CDR2 SASEGT. This CDR3 has 15 residues. V was pared by 4 bases and J by 2 bases, with 15 bases between. CDR3 amino acids: CASSVEGGGAYEQYF. The CDR3 DNA reads TGTGCCAGCAGTGTAGAGGGGGGGGGCGCCTACGAGCAGTACTTC.

This chain joins TRBV19 and TRBJ2-2; tentative D call: TRBD1 (5 bases). The CDR3 runs to 14 residues. Trimming pared 7 bases from V and 5 bases from J, leaving 14 bases between. Germline assignment: CDR1 LNHDA and CDR2 SQIVND (reference sequence). The CDR3 sequence is CASTRQGGTGELFF. The CDR3 bases are TGTGCCAGTACGCGGCAGGGTGGAACCGGGGAGCTGTTTTTT. Variable domain in full (rest from reference TRBV19 and TRBJ2-2): DGGITQSPKYLFRKEGQNVTLSCEQNLNHDAMYWYRQDPGQGLRLIYYSQIVNDFQKGDIAEGYSVSREKKESFPLTVTSAQKNPTAFYLCASTRQGGTGELFFGEGSRLTVL.

The table lists this clone with a count of one. The V and J genes are TRBV29-1 and TRBJ2-5; 9 nucleotides agree with TRBD2. The CDR3 has 14 amino acids. The J segment lost 1 base and the V segment lost 5 bases, leaving 5 bases of the junction unmatched. Germline V gene lookup returns CDR1 SQVTM and CDR2 ANQGSEA. The CDR3 DNA sequence: TGCAGCGTTATCATAGCGGGAGCCCAAGAGACCCAGTACTTC. This codes for CSVIIAGAQETQYF.

This clone was recorded a few times. The chain joins TRBV5-6 to TRBJ1-5; 7 bases map to TRBD1. Trimming removed 4 bases from V and 6 bases from J; junction bases left unmatched: 1. CDR1 and CDR2 (germline): SGHDT, YYEEEE. This CDR3 comprises 12 residues. CDR3 residues: CASSRTGQPQHF. Here the CDR3 DNA reads TGTGCCAGCAGCCGGACAGGTCAGCCCCAGCATTTT.